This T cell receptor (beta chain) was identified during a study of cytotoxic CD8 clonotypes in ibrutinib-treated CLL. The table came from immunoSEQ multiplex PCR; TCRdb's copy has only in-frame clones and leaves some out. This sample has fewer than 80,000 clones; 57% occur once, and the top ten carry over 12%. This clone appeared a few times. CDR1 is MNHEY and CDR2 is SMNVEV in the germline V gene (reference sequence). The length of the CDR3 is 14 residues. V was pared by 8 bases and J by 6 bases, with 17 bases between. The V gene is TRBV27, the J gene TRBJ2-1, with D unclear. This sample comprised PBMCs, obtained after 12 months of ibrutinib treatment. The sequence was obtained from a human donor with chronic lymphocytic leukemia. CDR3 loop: CASHPGVGSNEQFF. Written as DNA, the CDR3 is TGTGCCAGCCACCCTGGGGTGGGTTCCAATGAGCAGTTCTTC.